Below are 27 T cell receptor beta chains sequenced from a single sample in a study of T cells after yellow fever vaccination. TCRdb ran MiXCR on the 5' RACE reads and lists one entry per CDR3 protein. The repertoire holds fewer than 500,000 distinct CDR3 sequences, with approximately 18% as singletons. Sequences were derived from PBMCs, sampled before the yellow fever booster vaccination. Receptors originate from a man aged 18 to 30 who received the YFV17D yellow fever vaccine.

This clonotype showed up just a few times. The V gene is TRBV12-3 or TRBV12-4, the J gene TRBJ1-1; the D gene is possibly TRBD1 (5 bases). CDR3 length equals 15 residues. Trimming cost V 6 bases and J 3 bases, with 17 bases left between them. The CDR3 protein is CASSTRGGAYTEAFF. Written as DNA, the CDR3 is TGTGCCAGCAGCACACGAGGCGGGGCCTACACTGAAGCTTTCTTT.

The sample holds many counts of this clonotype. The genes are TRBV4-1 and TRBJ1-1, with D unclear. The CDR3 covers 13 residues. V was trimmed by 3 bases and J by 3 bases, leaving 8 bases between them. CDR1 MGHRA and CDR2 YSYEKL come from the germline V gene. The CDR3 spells CASSHLSYTEAFF. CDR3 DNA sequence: TGCGCCAGCAGCCATCTATCGTACACTGAAGCTTTCTTT.

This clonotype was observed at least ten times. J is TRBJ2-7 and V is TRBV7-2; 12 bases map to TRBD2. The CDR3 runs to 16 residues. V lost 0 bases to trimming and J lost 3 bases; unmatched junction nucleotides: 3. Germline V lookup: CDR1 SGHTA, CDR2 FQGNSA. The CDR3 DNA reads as TGTGCCAGCAGCTTAGCCGCTAGCGGGGGGGACTACGAGCAGTACTTC. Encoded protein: CASSLAASGGDYEQYF.

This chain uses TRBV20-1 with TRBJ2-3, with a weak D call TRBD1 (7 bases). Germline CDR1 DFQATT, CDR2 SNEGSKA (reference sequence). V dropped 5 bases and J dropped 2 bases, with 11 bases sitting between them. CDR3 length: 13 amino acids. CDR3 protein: CSAGGTATDTQYF. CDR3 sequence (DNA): TGCAGTGCTGGGGGGACAGCCACAGATACGCAGTATTTT.

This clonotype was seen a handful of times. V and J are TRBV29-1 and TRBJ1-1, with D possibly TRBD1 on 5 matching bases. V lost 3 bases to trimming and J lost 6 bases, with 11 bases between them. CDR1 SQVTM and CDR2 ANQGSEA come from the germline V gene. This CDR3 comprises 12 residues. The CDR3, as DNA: TGCAGCGTTGAGGGGGGGGTCGCTGAAGCTTTCTTT. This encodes CSVEGGVAEAFF.

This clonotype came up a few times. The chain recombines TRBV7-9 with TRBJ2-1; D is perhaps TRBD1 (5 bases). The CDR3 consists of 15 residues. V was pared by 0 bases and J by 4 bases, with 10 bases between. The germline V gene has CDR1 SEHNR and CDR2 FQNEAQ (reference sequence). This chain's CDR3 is CASSLAGPLYNEQFF. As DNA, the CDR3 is TGTGCCAGCAGCTTAGCGGGGCCATTATACAATGAGCAGTTCTTC. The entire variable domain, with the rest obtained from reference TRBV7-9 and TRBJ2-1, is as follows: DTGVSQNPRHKITKRGQNVTFRCDPISEHNRLYWYRQTLGQGPEFLTYFQNEAQLEKSRLLSDRFSAERPKGSFSTLEIQRTEQGDSAMYLCASSLAGPLYNEQFFGPGTRLTVL.

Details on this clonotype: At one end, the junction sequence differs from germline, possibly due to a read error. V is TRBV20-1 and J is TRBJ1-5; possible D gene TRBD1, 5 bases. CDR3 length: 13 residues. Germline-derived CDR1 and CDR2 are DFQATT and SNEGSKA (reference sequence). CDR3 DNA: TGCAGTGCCCTAGGGGCAGAAAATCCGCCCCAGCATTTT. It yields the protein CSALGAENPPQHF.

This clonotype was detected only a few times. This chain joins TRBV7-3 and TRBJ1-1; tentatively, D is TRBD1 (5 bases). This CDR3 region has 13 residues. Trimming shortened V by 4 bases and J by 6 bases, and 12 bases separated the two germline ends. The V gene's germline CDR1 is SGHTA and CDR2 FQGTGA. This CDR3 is CASSSRWGSEAFF. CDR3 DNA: TGTGCCAGCAGCTCGCGGTGGGGGTCTGAAGCTTTCTTT.

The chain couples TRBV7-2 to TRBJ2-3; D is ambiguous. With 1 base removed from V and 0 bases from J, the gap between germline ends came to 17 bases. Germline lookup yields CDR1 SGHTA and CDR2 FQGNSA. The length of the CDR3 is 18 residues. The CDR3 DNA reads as TGTGCCAGCAGCTTAGGCTACCCAGGAACACCAAGCACAGATACGCAGTATTTT. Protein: CASSLGYPGTPSTDTQYF. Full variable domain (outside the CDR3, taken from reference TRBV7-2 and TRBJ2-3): GAGVSQSPSNKVTEKGKDVELRCDPISGHTALYWYRQSLGQGLEFLIYFQGNSAPDKSGLPSDRFSAERTGGSVSTLTIQRTQQEDSAVYLCASSLGYPGTPSTDTQYFGPGTRLTVL.

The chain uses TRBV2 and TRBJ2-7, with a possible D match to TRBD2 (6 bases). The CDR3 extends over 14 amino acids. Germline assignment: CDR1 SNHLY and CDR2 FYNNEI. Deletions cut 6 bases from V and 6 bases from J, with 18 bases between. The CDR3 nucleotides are TGTGCCAGCAGGAGGGACTCCCCGGATGTCGAGCAGTACTTC. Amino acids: CASRRDSPDVEQYF.

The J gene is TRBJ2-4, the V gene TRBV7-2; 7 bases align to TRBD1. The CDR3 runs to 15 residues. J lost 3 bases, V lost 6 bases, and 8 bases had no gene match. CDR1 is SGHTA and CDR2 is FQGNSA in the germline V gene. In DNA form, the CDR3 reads TGTGCCAGCAGTTACTACGGGACAGACAAAAACATTCAGTACTTC. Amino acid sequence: CASSYYGTDKNIQYF.

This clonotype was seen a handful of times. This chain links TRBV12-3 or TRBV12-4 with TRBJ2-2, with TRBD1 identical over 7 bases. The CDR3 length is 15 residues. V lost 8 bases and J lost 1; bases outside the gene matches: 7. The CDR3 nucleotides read TGTGCCAGCCAAAGGGGGCGGCGGAACACCGGGGAGCTGTTTTTT. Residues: CASQRGRRNTGELFF.

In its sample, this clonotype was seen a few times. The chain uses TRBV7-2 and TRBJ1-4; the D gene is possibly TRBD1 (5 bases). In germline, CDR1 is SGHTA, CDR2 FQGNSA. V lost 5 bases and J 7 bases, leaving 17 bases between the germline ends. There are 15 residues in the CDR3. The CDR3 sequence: CASSPRPTQGEKLFF. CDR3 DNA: TGTGCCAGCAGCCCCAGACCAACCCAGGGTGAAAAACTGTTTTTT.

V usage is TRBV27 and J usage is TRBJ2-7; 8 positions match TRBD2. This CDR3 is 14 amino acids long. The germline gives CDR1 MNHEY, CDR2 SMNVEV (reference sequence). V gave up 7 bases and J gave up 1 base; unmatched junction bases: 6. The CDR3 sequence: CASTGTSPSYEQYF. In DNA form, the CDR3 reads TGTGCCAGCACAGGGACTAGTCCATCCTACGAGCAGTACTTC.

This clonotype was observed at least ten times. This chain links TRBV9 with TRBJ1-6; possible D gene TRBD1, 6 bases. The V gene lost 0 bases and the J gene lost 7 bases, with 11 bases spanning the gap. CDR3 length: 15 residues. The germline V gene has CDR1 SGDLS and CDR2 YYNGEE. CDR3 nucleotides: TGTGCCAGCAGCGTAGCGGCAGGGGAAAATTCACCCCTCCACTTT. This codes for CASSVAAGENSPLHF.

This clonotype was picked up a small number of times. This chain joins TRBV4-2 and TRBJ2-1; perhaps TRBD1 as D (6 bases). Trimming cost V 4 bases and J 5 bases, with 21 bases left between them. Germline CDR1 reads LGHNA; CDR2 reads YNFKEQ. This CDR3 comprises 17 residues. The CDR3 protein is CASSPYQGSGQHNEQFF. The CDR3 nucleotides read TGTGCCAGCAGCCCCTATCAGGGGAGCGGCCAGCACAATGAGCAGTTCTTC.

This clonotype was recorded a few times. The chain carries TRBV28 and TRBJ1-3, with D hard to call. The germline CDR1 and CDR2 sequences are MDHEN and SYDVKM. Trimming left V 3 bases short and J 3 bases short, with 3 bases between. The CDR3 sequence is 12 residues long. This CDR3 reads CASSFYGNTIYF. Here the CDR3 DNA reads TGTGCCAGCAGTTTTTATGGAAACACCATATATTTT.

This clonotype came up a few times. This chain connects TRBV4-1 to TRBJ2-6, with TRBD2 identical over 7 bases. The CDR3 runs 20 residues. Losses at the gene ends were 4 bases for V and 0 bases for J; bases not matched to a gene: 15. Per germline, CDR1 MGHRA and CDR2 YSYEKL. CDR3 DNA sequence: TGCGCCAGCAGCCTTCTCATCCCCAGGCGCGGGGGCTCTGGGGCCAACGTCCTGACTTTC. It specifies CASSLLIPRRGGSGANVLTF.

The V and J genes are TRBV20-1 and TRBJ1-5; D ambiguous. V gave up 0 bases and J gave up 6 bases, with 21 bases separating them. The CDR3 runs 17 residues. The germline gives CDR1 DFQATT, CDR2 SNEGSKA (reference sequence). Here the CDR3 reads CSARDPSRGDIGQPQHF. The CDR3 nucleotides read TGCAGTGCTAGAGATCCCTCACGAGGTGACATCGGTCAGCCCCAGCATTTT.

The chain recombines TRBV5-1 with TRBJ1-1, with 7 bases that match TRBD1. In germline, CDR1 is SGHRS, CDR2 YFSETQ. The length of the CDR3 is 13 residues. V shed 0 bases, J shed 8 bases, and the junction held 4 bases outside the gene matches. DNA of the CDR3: TGCGCCAGCAGCTTGGAAAGCAGGGGGGAAGCTTTCTTT. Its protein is CASSLESRGEAFF.

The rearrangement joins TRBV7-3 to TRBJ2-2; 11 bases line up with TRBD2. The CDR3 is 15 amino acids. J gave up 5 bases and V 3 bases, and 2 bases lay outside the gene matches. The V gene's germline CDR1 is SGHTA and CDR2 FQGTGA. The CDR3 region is CASSFTSGGTGELFF. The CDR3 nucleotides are TGTGCCAGCAGCTTTACTAGCGGGGGAACCGGGGAGCTGTTTTTT.

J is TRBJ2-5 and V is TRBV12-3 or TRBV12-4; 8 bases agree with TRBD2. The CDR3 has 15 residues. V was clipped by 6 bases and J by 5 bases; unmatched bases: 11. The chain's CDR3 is CASSPTGGGEETQYF. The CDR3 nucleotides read TGTGCCAGCAGCCCCACGGGGGGGGGCGAGGAGACCCAGTACTTC.

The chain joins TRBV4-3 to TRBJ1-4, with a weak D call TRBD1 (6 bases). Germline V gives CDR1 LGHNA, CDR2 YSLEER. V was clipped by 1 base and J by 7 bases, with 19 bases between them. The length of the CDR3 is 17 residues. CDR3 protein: CASSQAFPGTQSEKLFF. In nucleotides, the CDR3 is TGCGCCAGCAGCCAAGCGTTCCCCGGGACACAAAGTGAAAAACTGTTTTTT.

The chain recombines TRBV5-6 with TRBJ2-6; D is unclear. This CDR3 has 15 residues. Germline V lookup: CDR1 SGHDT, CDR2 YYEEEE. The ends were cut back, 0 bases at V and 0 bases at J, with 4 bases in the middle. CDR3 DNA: TGTGCCAGCAGCTTGGTGTTCTCTGGGGCCAACGTCCTGACTTTC. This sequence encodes CASSLVFSGANVLTF.

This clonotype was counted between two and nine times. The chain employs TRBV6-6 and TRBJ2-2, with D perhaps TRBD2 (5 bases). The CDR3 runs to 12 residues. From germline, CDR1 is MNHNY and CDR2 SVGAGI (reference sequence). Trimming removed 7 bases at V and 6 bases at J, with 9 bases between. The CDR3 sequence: CASTNGAGELFF. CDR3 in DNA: TGTGCCAGCACCAACGGGGCCGGGGAGCTGTTTTTT.

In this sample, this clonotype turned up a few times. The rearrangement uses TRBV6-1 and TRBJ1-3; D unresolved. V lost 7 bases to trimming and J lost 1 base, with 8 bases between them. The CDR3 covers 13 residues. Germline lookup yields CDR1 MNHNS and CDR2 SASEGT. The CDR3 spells CASKPSSGNTIYF. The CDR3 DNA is TGTGCCAGCAAGCCTTCATCTGGAAACACCATATATTTT.

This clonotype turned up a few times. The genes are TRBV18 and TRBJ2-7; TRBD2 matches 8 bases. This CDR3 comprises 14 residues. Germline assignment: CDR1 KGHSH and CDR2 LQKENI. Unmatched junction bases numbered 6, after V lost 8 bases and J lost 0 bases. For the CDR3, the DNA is TGTGCCAGCCACCCGGGACTAGGCTCCTACGAGCAGTACTTC. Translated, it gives CASHPGLGSYEQYF.